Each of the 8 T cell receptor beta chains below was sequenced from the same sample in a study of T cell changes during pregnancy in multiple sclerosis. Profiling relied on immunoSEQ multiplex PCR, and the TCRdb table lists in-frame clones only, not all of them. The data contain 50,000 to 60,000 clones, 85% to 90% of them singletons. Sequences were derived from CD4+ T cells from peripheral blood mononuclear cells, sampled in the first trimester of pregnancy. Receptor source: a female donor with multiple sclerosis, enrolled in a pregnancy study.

Here the CDR3 reads CASSFRDRDYEQYF. The CDR3 DNA is TGTGCCAGCAGCTTCCGGGACAGAGACTACGAGCAGTACTTC. The chain has TRBV7-9 and TRBJ2-7; 7 positions match TRBD1. Germline CDR1 is SEHNR and CDR2 is FQNEAQ (reference sequence). The CDR3 contains 14 residues. V was clipped by 3 bases and J by 3 bases; unmatched bases: 5.

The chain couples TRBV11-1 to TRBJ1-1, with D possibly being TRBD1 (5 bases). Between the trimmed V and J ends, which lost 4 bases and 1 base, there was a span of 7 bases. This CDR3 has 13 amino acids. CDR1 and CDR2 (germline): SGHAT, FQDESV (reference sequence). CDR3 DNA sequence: TGTGCCAGCAGCTACGACAGGAACACTGAAGCTTTCTTT. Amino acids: CASSYDRNTEAFF.

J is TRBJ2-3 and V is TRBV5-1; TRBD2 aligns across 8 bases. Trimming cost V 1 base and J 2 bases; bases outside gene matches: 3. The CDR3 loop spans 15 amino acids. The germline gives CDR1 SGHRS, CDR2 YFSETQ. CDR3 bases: TGCGCCAGCAGCTTGAGCGGGGGCTTCACAGATACGCAGTATTTT. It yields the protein CASSLSGGFTDTQYF.

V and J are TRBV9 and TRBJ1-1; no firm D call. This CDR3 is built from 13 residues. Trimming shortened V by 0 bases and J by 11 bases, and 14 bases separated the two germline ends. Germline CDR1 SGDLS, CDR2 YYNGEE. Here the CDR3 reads CASSVGPSREAFF. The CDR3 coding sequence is TGTGCCAGCAGCGTAGGTCCCTCCCGTGAGGCTTTCTTT.

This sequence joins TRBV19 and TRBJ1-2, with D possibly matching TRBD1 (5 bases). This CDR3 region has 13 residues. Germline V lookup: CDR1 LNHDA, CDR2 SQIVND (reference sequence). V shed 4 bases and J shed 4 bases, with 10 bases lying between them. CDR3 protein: CASSTQVTYGYTF. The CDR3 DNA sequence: TGTGCCAGTAGTACACAGGTGACCTATGGCTACACCTTC.

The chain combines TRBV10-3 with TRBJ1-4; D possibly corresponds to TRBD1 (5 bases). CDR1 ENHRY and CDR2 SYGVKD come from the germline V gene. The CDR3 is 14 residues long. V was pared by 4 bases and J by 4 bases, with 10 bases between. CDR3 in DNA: TGTGCCATCAGTGGTGCAGGGATTAATGAAAAACTGTTTTTT. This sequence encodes CAISGAGINEKLFF.

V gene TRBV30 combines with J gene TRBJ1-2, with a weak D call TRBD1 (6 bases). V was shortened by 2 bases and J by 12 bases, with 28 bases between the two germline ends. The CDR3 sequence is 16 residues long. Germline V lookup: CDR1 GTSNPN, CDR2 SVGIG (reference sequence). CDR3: CAWSFPSTGRASVNTF. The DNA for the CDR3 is TGTGCCTGGAGTTTCCCGTCCACAGGGCGGGCGAGTGTTAACACCTTC. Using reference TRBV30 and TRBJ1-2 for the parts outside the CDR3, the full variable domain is SQTIHQWPATLVQPVGSPLSLECTVEGTSNPNLYWYRQAAGRGLQLLFYSVGIGQISSEVPQNLSASRPQDRQFILSSKKLLLSDSGFYLCAWSFPSTGRASVNTFGSGTRLTVV.

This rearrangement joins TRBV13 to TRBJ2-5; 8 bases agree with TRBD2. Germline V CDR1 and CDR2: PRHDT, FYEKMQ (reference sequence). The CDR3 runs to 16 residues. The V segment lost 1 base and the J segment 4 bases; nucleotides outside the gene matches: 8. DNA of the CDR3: TGTGCCAGCAGCTTAGATAGCGGGGCGACGGGAGAGACCCAGTACTTC. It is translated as CASSLDSGATGETQYF.